The present entry profiles one T cell receptor (beta chain) with its context. Sorted memory CD8 cells were CD8+CD4-CD45RA-, regardless of CCR7. The CDR3 has 17 amino acids. Trimming took 7 bases from V and 3 from J, leaving 23 bases between them. Germline V gene lookup returns CDR1 LNHDA and CDR2 SQIVND (reference sequence). This specimen belongs to a study of CD39 and CD103 CD8 tumor-infiltrating T cells. Only in-frame clones appear in the TCRdb table, and some are missing; sequencing was by immunoSEQ multiplex PCR. The sample comprises around 15,000 clones, under 95% of which are singletons, and 4.3% rests with the top ten.

The source material was CD8+ T cells sorted from blood. The subset was: total memory CD8 T cells (CD45RA-CCR7+/-) from blood or uninvolved lymph node. This TCR came from a human donor with head and neck squamous cell carcinoma. The rearrangement joins TRBV19 to TRBJ2-3; D remains unclear. Here the CDR3 reads CASTYQPGRQETDTQYF. The CDR3 DNA sequence: TGTGCCAGTACCTATCAACCCGGACGCCAAGAGACAGATACGCAGTATTTT.